The clone carrying this T cell receptor (beta chain) showed up many times. Its specificity is not known. This specimen comes from a study of breast tumors, draining lymph nodes, adjacent tissues. Points from the study as a whole: Tumor repertoires ranked between lymph nodes and nontumor tissue in diversity, with V and J gene preferences. Findings are consistent with lymph node origin and intratumoral expansion of most tumor T cells.

Samples came from axillary lymph nodes draining the breast cancer. This CDR3 has 12 residues. The germline gives CDR1 SQVTM, CDR2 ANQGSEA. Trimming took off 4 bases at V and 3 bases at J, with 10 bases between the two ends. One entry per CDR3 protein results from TCRdb running MiXCR on the multiplex PCR reads. The sample lists about 94,000 distinct CDR3 sequences; approximately 31% were seen once. The rearrangement uses TRBV29-1 and TRBJ2-7; D uncertain. The receptor was derived from a female donor with breast cancer. Some clones in this sample may be carry-over from other donors' samples. Material: axillary lymph node tissue. This chain's CDR3 is CSVVGQFYEQYF. For the CDR3, the DNA is TGCAGCGTTGTAGGGCAGTTCTACGAGCAGTACTTC.